Each of the 9 T cell receptor beta chains below was sequenced from the same sample in a study of blood T cell repertoires in COVID-19. Method: immunoSEQ multiplex PCR; TCRdb's copy keeps in-frame clones and lacks some. The repertoire includes approximately 45,000 clones, 70% to 90% of them detected once, and 5% to 6% sits in the top ten. The sample was peripheral blood. The receptors come from a man aged 40-50 years with active COVID-19.

The J gene is TRBJ1-2, the V gene TRBV5-4; D is uncertain. CDR3 length: 14 residues. Per germline, CDR1 SGHNT and CDR2 YYREEE (reference sequence). With 4 bases removed from V and 3 bases from J, the gap between germline ends came to 13 bases. The CDR3: CASSAPAEYYGYTF. The CDR3 DNA follows: TGTGCCAGCAGCGCCCCAGCGGAATACTATGGCTACACCTTC. Drawing the rest from reference TRBV5-4 and TRBJ1-2, the complete variable domain is ETGVTQSPTHLIKTRGQQVTLRCSSQSGHNTVSWYQQALGQGPQFIFQYYREEENGRGNFPPRFSGLQFPNYSSELNVNALELDDSALYLCASSAPAEYYGYTFGSGTRLTVV.

The genes are TRBV5-6 and TRBJ2-7, with TRBD1 as a possible D gene (7 bases). The V end was cut by 0 bases, the J end by 3 bases, with 19 bases between. The CDR3 runs to 17 residues. CDR1 is SGHDT and CDR2 is YYEEEE in the germline V gene. The CDR3 nucleotides read TGTGCCAGCAGCTTGGGGACAGGCTCCGGGGGCCTCTACGAGCAGTACTTC. Translation gives CASSLGTGSGGLYEQYF.

The J gene is TRBJ2-1, the V gene TRBV10-2, with 9 bases that match TRBD2. Germline CDR1 WSHSY, CDR2 SAAADI. This CDR3 contains 15 residues. Trimming removed 2 bases from V and 8 bases from J; junction bases left unmatched: 7. In DNA form, the CDR3 reads TGCGCCAGCAGTGAGGAGGGACTAGCTTTCGATGAGCAGTTCTTC. Translating it yields CASSEEGLAFDEQFF.

The CDR3 loop is CASSAGLAGGETQYF. The CDR3 DNA follows: TGTGCCAGCAGCGCCGGATTAGCGGGAGGGGAGACCCAGTACTTC. This chain connects TRBV9 to TRBJ2-5, with 11 bases aligning to TRBD2. Trimming at V came to 3 bases and at J to 5 bases, leaving 6 bases not matched to a gene. This CDR3 region has 15 residues. Per the germline V gene, CDR1 is SGDLS and CDR2 is YYNGEE.

In its sample, this clone was seen once. The genes are TRBV5-1 and TRBJ2-5; D unresolved. The germline CDR1 and CDR2 sequences are SGHRS and YFSETQ. The V end was cut by 0 bases, the J end by 5 bases, with 11 bases between. The CDR3 spans 14 residues. The CDR3 here is CASSLAWAVETQYF. CDR3 coding DNA: TGCGCCAGCAGCTTGGCCTGGGCCGTGGAGACCCAGTACTTC.

This clone is medium-sized. This chain connects TRBV10-1 to TRBJ2-2, with 9 bases that match TRBD2. CDR1 WNHNN and CDR2 SYGVQD come from the germline V gene (reference sequence). Trimming removed 6 bases from V and 0 bases from J; junction bases left unmatched: 5. CDR3 length equals 16 residues. The CDR3 loop is CASSLSGSANTGELFF. CDR3 nucleotides: TGCGCCAGCAGCCTTAGCGGGAGTGCGAACACCGGGGAGCTGTTTTTT.

This chain links TRBV10-2 with TRBJ1-1; 8 nucleotides match TRBD1. J lost 6 bases, V lost 10 bases, and 7 bases had no gene match. This CDR3 has 12 residues. CDR1 and CDR2 from the germline V gene are WSHSY and SAAADI. CDR3: CATRTGSAEAFF. CDR3 DNA: TGCGCCACTCGGACAGGGTCGGCTGAAGCTTTCTTT.

This chain connects TRBV11-3 to TRBJ2-3; weak D call: TRBD2 (6 bases). The germline V and J ends were trimmed by 8 bases and 7 bases, with 19 bases remaining between them. From germline, CDR1 is SGHNT and CDR2 YENEEA. This CDR3 has 14 residues. This chain's CDR3 is CASGGGRGGNTQYF. The CDR3 DNA reads as TGTGCCAGCGGTGGCGGGCGGGGTGGAAATACGCAGTATTTT.

This chain uses TRBV7-2 with TRBJ1-1; tentatively, D is TRBD1 (6 bases). Trimming shortened V by 4 bases and J by 3 bases, and 15 bases separated the two germline ends. The CDR3 consists of 15 residues. Germline values: CDR1 SGHTA, CDR2 FQGNSA. The CDR3 region has the DNA TGTGCCAGCAGCTACGCTTTACAGGGCTACACTGAAGCTTTCTTT. It translates to CASSYALQGYTEAFF.